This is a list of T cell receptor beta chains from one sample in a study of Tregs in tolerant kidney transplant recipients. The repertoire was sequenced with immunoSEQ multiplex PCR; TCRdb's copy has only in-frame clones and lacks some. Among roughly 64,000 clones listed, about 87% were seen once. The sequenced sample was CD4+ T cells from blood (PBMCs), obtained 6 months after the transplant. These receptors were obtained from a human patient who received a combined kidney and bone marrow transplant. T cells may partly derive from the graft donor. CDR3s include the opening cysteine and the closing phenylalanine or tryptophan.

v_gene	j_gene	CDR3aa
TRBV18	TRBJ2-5	CASSYRDRGRETQYF
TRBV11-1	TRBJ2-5	CASSSSGWEETQYF
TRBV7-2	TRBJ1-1	CASSLAAGRTEAFF
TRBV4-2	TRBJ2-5	CASSQEGGWETQYF
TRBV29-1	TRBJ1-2	CSPPRGELGGYTF
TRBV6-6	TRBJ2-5	CASNLGQASGETQYF
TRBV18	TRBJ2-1	CASKGSGKTITYNEQFF
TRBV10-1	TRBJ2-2	CARIDRTSVTGELFF
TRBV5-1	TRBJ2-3	CASSLRQGSSDTQYF
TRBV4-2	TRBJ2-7	CASSQDRAGSYEQYF
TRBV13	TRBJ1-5	CASHGGVGVQHF
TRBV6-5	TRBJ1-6	CASGQGVSPLHF
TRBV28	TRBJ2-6	CASTPAGNSGANVLTF
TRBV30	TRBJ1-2	CAWTPRDRSNYGYTF
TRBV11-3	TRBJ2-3	CASSPRDRGTDTQYF
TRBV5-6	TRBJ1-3	CASRGTGIDSGNTIYF
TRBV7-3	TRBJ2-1	CASSLNGNSGGHYNEQFF
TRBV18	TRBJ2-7	CASSPDRYRGPYEQYF
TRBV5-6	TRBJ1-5	CASGQGANQPQHF
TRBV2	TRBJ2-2	CASSETSGRAVGELFF
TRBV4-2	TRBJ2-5	CASSQVARTLETQYF
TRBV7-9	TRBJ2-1	CASGTGLGDEQFF
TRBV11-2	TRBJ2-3	CASSPGTDTQYF
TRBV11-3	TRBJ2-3	CASSLVEDTQYF
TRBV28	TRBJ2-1	CASNLRLAYNEQFF
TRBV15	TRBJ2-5	CATSRRGETQYF
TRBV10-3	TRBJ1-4	CAISSSSREKLFF
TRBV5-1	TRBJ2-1	CASSFNYNNEQFF
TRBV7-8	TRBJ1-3	CASSLDSFSGNTIYF
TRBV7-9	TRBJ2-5	CASSLGTSGRALETQYF
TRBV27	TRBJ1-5	CASSPQASNQPQHF
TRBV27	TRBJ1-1	CASSFFGEASKAFF
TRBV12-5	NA	CASGLVLRGGGDTQHF
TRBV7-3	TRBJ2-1	CASSLSRRGNYNEQFF
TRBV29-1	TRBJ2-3	CSVEVRDGDPDTQYF
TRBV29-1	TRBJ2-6	CSVLGANVLTF
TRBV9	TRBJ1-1	CASSPDRVNTEAFF
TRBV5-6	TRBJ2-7	CASSFDRGRNEQYF
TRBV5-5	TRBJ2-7	CASSLALSEQYF
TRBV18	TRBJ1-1	CASSPLGHFGAFF
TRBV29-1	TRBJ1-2	CSVDRTNYGYTF